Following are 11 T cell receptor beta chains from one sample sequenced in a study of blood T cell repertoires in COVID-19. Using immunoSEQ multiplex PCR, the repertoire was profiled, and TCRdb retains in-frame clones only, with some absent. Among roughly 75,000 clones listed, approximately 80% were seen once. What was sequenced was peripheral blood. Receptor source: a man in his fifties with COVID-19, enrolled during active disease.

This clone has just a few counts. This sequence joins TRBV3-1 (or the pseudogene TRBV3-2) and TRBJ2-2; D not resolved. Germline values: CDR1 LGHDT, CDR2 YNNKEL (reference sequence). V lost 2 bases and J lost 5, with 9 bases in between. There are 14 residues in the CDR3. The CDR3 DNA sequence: TGTGCCAGCAGCCAAATTCGGTGGACCGGGGAGCTGTTTTTT. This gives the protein CASSQIRWTGELFF.

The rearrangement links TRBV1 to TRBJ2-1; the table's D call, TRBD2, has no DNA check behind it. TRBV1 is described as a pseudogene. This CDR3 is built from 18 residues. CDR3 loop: CTSSCIGLAGGSYNEQFF. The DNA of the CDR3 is TGCACCAGCAGCTGCATCGGACTAGCGGGAGGCTCCTACAATGAGCAGTTCTTC.

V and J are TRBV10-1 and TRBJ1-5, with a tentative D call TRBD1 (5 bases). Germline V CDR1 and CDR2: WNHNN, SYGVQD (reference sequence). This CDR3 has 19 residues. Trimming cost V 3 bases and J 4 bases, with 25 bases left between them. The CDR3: CASSDPSPLNRGTNQPQHF. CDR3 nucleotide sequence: TGCGCCAGCAGTGACCCATCTCCCCTGAACCGGGGGACGAATCAGCCCCAGCATTTT.

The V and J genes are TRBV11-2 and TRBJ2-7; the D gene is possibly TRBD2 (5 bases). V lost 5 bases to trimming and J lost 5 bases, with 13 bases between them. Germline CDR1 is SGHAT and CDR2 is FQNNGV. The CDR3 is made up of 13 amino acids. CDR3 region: CASSGLVTHEQYF. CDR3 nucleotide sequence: TGTGCCAGCAGCGGACTTGTTACGCACGAGCAGTACTTC.

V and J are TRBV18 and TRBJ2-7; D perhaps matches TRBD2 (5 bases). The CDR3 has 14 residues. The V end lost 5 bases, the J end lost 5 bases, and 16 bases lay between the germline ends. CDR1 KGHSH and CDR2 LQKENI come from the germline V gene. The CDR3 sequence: CASSSTTPPNEQYF. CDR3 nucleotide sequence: TGTGCCAGCTCATCGACTACCCCTCCTAACGAGCAGTACTTC.

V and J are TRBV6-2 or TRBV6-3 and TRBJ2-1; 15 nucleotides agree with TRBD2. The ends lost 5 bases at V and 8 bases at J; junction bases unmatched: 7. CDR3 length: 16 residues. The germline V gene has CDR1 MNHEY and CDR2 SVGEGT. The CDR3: CASSDGLAGGSDEQFF. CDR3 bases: TGTGCCAGCAGTGACGGACTAGCGGGAGGGTCAGATGAGCAGTTCTTC.

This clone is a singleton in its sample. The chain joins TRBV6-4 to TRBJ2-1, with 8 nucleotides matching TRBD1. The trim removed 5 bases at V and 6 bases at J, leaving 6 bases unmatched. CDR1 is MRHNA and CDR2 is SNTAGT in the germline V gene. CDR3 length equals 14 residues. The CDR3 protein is CASSTGGSLNEQFF. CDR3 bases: TGTGCCAGCAGTACAGGGGGGTCCCTCAATGAGCAGTTCTTC.

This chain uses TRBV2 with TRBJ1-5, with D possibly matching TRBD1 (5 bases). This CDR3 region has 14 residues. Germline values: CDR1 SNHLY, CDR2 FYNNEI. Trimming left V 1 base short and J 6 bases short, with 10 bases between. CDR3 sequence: CASSEGGGSQPQHF. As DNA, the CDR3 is TGTGCCAGCAGTGAAGGCGGGGGGAGTCAGCCCCAGCATTTT.

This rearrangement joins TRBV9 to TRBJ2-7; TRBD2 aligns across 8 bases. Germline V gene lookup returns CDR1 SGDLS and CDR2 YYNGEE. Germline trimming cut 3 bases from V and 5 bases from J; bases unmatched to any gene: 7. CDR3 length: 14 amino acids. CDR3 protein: CASSETGREDEQYF. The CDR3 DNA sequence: TGTGCCAGCAGCGAAACCGGGCGGGAGGACGAGCAGTACTTC.

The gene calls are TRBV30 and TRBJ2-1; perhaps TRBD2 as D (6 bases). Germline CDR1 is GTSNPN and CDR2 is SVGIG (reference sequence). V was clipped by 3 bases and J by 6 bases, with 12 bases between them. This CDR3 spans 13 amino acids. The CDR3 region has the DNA TGTGCCTGGAGCCGAGGGACTGCCAATGAGCAGTTCTTC. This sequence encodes CAWSRGTANEQFF. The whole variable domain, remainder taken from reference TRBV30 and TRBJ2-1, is SQTIHQWPATLVQPVGSPLSLECTVEGTSNPNLYWYRQAAGRGLQLLFYSVGIGQISSEVPQNLSASRPQDRQFILSSKKLLLSDSGFYLCAWSRGTANEQFFGPGTRLTVL.

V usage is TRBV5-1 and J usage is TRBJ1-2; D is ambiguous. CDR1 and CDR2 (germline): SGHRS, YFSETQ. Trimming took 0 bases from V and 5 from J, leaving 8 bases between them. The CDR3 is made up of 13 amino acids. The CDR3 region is CASSLAQTYGYTF. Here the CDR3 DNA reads TGCGCCAGCAGCTTGGCCCAGACTTATGGCTACACCTTC.